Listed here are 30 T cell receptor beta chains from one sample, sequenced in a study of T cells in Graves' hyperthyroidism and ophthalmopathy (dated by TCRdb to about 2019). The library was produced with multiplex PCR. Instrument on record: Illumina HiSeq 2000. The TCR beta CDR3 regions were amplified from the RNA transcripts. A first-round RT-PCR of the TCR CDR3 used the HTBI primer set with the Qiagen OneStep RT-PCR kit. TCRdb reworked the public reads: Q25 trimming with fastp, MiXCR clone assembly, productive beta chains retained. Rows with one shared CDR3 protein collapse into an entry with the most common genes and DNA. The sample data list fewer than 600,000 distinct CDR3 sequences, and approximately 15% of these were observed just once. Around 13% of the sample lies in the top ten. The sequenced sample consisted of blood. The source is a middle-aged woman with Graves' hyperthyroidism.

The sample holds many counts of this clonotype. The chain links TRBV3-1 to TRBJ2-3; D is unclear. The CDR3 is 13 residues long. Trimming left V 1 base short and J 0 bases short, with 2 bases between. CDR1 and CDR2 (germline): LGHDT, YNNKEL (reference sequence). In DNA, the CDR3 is TGTGCCAGCAGCCAAGCCAGCACAGATACGCAGTATTTT. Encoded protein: CASSQASTDTQYF.

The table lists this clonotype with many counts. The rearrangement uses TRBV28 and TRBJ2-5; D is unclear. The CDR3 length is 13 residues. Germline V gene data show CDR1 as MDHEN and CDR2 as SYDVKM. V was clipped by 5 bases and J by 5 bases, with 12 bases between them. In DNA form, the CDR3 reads TGTGCCAGCAGTCCCCTGTTGGGGGAGACCCAGTACTTC. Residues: CASSPLLGETQYF.

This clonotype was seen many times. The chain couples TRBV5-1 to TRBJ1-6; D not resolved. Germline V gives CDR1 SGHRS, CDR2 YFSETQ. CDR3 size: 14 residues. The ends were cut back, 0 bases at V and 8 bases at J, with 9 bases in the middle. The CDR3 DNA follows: TGCGCCAGCAGCTTGGGGGTCGAACATTCACCCCTCCACTTT. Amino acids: CASSLGVEHSPLHF.

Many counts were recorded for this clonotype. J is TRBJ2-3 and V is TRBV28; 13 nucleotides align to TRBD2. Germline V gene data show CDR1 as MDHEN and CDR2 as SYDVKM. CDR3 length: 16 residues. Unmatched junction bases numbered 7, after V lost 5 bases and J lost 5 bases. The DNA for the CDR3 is TGTGCCAGCAGTCACGGACTAGCGGGAGTTGGAGATACGCAGTATTTT. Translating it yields CASSHGLAGVGDTQYF.

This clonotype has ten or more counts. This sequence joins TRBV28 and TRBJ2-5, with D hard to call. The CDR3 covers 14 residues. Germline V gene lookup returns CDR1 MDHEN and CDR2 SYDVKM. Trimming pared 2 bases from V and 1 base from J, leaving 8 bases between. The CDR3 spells CASSLMNVQETQYF. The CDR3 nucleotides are TGTGCCAGCAGTTTAATGAACGTCCAAGAGACCCAGTACTTC.

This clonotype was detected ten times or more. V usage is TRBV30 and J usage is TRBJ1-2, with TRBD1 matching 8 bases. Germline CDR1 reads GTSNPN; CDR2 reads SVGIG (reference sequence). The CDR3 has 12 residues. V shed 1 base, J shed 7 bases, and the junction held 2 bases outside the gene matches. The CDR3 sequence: CAWSGTGIGYTF. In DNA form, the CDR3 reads TGTGCCTGGAGTGGGACAGGGATTGGCTACACCTTC.

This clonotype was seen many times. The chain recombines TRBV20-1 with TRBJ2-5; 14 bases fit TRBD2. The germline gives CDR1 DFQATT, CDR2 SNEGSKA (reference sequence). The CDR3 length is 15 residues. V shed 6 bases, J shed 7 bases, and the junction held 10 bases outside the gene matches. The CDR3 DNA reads TGCAGTGCCGAATCCGGGACTAGCGGGAGAGGGACCCAGTACTTC. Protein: CSAESGTSGRGTQYF.

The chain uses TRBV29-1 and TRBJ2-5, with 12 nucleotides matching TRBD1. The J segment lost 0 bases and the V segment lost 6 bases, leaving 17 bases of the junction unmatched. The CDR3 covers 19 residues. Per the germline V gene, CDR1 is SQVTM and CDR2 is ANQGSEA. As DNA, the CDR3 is TGCAGCGTGTTCCCCGGGACAGGGGGCTTGTTATTGTACCAAGAGACCCAGTACTTC. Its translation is CSVFPGTGGLLLYQETQYF.

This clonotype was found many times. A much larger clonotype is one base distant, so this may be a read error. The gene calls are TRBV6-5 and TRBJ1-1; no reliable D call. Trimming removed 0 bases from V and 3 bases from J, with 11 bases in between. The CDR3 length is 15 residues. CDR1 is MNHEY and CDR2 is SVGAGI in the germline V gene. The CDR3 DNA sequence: TGTGCCAGCAGTTACTCTGGATTCGGCGACACTGAAGCTTTCTTT. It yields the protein CASSYSGFGDTEAFF.

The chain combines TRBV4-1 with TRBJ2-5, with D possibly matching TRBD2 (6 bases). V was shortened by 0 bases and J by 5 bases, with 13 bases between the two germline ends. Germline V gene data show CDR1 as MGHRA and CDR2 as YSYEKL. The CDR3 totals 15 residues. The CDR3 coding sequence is TGCGCCAGCAGCCAAGATGGGACTGGACGGGAGACCCAGTACTTC. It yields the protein CASSQDGTGRETQYF.

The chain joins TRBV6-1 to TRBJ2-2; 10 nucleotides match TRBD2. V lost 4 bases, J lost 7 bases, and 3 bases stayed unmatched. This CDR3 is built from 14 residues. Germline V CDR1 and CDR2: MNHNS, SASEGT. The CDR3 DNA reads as TGTGCCAGCAGTGGGCTAGCGGGAGTCGGGGAGCTGTTTTTT. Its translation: CASSGLAGVGELFF.

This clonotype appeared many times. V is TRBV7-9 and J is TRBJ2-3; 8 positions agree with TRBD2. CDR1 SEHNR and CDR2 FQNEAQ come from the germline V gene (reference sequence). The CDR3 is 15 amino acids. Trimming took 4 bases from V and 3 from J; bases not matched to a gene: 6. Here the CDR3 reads CASSSSKRETDTQYF. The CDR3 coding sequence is TGTGCCAGCAGCTCCTCTAAGCGGGAGACAGATACGCAGTATTTT.

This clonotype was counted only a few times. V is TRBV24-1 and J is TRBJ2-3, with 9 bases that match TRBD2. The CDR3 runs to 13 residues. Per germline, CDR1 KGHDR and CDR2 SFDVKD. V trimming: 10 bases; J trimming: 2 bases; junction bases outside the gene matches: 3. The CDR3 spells CATSGRYTDTQYF. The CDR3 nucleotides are TGTGCCACTAGCGGGAGATACACAGATACGCAGTATTTT.

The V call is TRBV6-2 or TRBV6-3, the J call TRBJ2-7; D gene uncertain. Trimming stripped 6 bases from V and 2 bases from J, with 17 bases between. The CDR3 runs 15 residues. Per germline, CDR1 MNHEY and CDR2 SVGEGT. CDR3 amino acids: CASSSDVQSTYEQYF. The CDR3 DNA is TGTGCCAGCAGCTCGGACGTTCAATCTACCTACGAGCAGTACTTC.

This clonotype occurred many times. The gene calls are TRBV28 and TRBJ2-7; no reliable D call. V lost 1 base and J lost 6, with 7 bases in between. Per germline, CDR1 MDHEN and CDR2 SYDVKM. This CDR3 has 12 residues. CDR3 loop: CASSLSGFEQYF. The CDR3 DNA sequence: TGTGCCAGCAGTTTATCAGGATTCGAGCAGTACTTC.

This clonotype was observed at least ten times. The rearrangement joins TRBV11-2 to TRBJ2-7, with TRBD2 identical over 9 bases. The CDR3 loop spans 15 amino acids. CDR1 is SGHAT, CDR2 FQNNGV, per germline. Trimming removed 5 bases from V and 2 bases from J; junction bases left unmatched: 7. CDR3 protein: CASSKASGKPYEQYF. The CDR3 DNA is TGTGCCAGCAGCAAAGCTAGCGGGAAACCCTACGAGCAGTACTTC.

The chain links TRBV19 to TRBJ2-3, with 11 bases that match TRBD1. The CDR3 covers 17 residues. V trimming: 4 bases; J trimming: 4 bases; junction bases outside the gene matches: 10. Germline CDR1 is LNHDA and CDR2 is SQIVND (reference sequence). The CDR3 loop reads CASSTTRGTGGPDTQYF. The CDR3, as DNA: TGTGCCAGTAGTACTACGAGAGGGACAGGGGGTCCAGATACGCAGTATTTT.

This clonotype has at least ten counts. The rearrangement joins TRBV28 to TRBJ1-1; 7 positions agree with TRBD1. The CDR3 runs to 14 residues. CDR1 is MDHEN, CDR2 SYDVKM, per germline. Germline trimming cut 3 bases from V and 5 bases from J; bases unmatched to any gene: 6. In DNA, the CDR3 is TGTGCCAGCAGTTTGGGAGGGGGCAGTACTGAAGCTTTCTTT. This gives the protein CASSLGGGSTEAFF.

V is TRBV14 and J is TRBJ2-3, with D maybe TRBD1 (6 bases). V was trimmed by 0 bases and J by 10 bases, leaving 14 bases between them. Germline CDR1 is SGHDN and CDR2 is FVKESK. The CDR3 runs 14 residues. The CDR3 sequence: CASSQEWNTGSQYF. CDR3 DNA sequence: TGTGCCAGCAGCCAAGAGTGGAACACAGGGTCGCAGTATTTT.

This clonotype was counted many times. CDR3 nucleotides: TGTGCCAGCAGCTTCAGTATCAACAATGAGCAGTTCTTC. Translating gives CASSFSINNEQFF. The chain employs TRBV5-5 and TRBJ2-1; D remains unclear. The V gene lost 2 bases and the J gene lost 5 bases, with 8 bases spanning the gap. The CDR3 contains 13 residues. Germline CDR1 and CDR2: SGHKS and YYEKEE (reference sequence).

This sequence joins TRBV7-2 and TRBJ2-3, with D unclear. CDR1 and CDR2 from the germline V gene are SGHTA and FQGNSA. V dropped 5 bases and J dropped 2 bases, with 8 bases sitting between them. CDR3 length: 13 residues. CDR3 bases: TGTGCCAGCAGCCCCAGCGTCACAGATACGCAGTATTTT. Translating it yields CASSPSVTDTQYF.

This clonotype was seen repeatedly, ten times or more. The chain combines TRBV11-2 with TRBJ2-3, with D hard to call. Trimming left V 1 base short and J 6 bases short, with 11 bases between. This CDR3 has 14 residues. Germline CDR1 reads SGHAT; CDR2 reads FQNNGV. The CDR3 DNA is TGTGCCAGCAGCTTAGCTCCTAAGGGTGATACGCAGTATTTT. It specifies CASSLAPKGDTQYF.

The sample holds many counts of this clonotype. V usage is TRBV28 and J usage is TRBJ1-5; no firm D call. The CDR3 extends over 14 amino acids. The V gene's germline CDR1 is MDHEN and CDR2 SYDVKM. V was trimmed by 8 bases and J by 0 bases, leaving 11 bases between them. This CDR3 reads CASGRPDSNQPQHF. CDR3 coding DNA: TGTGCCAGCGGACGGCCCGATAGCAATCAGCCCCAGCATTTT.

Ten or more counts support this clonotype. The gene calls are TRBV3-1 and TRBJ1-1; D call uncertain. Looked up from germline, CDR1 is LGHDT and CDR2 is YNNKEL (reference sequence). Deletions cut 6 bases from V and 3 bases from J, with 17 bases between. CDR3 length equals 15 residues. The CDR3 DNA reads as TGTGCCAGCAGGCCCGCCTATAGGTCGGACACTGAAGCTTTCTTT. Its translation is CASRPAYRSDTEAFF.

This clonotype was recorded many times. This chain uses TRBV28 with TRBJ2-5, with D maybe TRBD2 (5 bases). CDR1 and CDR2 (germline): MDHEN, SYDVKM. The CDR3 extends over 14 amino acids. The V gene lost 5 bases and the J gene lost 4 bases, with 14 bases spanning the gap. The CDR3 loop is CASSPLAFPETQYF. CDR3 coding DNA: TGTGCCAGCAGTCCCCTAGCTTTCCCAGAGACCCAGTACTTC.

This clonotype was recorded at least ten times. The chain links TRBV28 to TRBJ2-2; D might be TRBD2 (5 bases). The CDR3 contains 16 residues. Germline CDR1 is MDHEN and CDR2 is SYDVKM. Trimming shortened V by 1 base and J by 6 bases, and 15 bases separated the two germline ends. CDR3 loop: CASSLFRTGVAGELFF. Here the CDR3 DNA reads TGTGCCAGCAGTTTATTTAGGACTGGTGTAGCCGGGGAGCTGTTTTTT.

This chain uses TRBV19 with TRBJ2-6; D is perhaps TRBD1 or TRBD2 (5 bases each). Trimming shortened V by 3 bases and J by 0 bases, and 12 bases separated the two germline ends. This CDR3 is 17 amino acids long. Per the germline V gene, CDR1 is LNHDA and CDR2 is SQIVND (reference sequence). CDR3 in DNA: TGTGCCAGTAGTATTGAGGGGCTGATCTCTGGGGCCAACGTCCTGACTTTC. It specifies CASSIEGLISGANVLTF.

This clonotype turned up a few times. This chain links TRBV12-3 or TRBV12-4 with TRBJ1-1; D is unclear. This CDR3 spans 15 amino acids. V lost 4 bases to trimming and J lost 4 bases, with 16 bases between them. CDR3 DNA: TGTGCCAGCAGTTCACCGGACCGACCAATCACTGAAGCTTTCTTT. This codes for CASSSPDRPITEAFF.

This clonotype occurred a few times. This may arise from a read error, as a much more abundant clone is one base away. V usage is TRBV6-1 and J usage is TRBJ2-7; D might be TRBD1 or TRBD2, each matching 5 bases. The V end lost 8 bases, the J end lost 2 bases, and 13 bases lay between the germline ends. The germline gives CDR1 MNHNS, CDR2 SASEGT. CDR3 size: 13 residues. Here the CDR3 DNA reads TGTGCCAGCGGTGGTAGGGACCCCTACGAGCAGTACTTC. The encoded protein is CASGGRDPYEQYF.

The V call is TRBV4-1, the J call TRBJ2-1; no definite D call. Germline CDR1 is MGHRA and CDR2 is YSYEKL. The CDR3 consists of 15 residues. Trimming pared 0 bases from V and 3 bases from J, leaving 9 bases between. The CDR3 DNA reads TGCGCCAGCAGCCAAGACTCGTCCCTCTACAATGAGCAGTTCTTC. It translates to CASSQDSSLYNEQFF.